The text below deals with one T cell receptor beta chain. Its matching antigen is unknown. This sample is drawn from a study of OX40 agonist ivuxolimab in advanced cancers. Study-wide context: Patients were given ivuxolimab, an antibody that agonizes OX40 (CD134). A male proportion of more than 75% was recorded, with mean age around 55 years and range 23 to 79. Earlier anti-PD-1, anti-PD-L1 or anti-CTLA-4 therapy was permitted; 30% to 45% had received some.

Germline lookup yields CDR1 MNHNS and CDR2 SASEGT. This CDR3 is built from 14 residues. V shed 5 bases and J 7 bases; nucleotides not matched to a gene: 7. Study-wide findings and caveats: Dose levels from 0.1 to 3.0 mg/kg saw CD4+ and CD8+ blood T cells expand clonally by week 6.

The assay was immunoSEQ multiplex PCR, and TCRdb's table has in-frame clones only and misses some. This repertoire shows 55,000 to 90,000 clones, about 82% found once; its top ten account for 1.1%. The chain employs TRBV6-1 and TRBJ2-1; 8 nucleotides match TRBD1. The input for sequencing was CD4+ or CD8+ T cells sorted from blood, taken in a trial of the OX40 agonist ivuxolimab. This receptor was identified in an adult with an advanced solid tumor such as melanoma, head and neck, liver or kidney cancer. The CDR3 DNA follows: TGTGCCAGCAGTCGCTCGGGACAGGTAAATGAGCAGTTCTTC. This codes for CASSRSGQVNEQFF.